Shown below are 2 T cell receptor beta chains from a single sample sequenced in a study of shared clonotypes between healthy human individuals. Sequencing used immunoSEQ multiplex PCR; TCRdb keeps in-frame clones, though not all of them. The sample holds about 510,000 clones, approximately 79% seen once. Input material: PBMCs. These receptors were collected from a woman aged 40 to 50 in good health. Some clones in this sample may be carry-over from other donors' samples.

This sequence joins TRBV2 and TRBJ2-7; 9 bases line up with TRBD2. With V trimmed by 3 bases and J by 0 bases, 3 bases remained unmatched. This CDR3 has 15 residues. Germline CDR1 and CDR2: SNHLY and FYNNEI. CDR3 residues: CASSDLAGSSYEQYF. As DNA, the CDR3 is TGTGCCAGCAGTGACCTAGCGGGAAGCTCCTACGAGCAGTACTTC.

The CDR3 nucleotides are TGTGCCAGCAGTGTGACAGGGGGATCCTATGGCTACACCTTC. This translates into CASSVTGGSYGYTF. This sequence joins TRBV2 and TRBJ1-2, with 9 bases that match TRBD1. The CDR3 extends over 14 amino acids. The V segment lost 4 bases and the J segment 4 bases; nucleotides outside the gene matches: 4. Germline assignment: CDR1 SNHLY and CDR2 FYNNEI.